This T cell receptor beta chain came from a study of cytotoxic CD8 clonotypes in ibrutinib-treated CLL. Study in general: It was after a median 12 months of treatment, range 6 to 36, that response samples were taken. General study points: Timing of sampling differed between sustained-remission and progressing patients. Clonality measured at baseline exceeded age-matched healthy donors, tracking circulating CD8+ T-cell counts.

The repertoire was sequenced with immunoSEQ multiplex PCR; TCRdb's copy has only in-frame clones and lacks some. This table has around 52,000 clones, 56% appearing once. This clone was observed a few times. Its antigen is currently unknown. With cryopreserved PBMCs as the source, roughly 2 micrograms of genomic DNA went to TCR beta libraries. Germline V gives CDR1 SGHVS, CDR2 FQNEAQ. Trimming shortened V by 0 bases and J by 8 bases, and 14 bases separated the two germline ends. This CDR3 region has 16 residues. This TCR was recovered from a human donor with chronic lymphocytic leukemia. The chain carries TRBV7-8 and TRBJ1-6; D is unresolved. The sample consisted of PBMCs, taken after 24 months of ibrutinib treatment. The CDR3 DNA follows: TGTGCCAGCAGCTTAGCGCAGGTCTACGTATATTCACCCCTCCACTTT. Protein product: CASSLAQVYVYSPLHF.